This T cell receptor beta chain was found in a study of shared clonotypes between healthy human individuals. General observations from the study: Clonotypes which were not shared had lower generation probabilities than clonotypes that all four donors shared.

The material for each subset, its genomic DNA, was split evenly across several immunoSEQ plates. Per sorted-subset replicate PCR, input was approximately 210 ng DNA, representing around 28,000 T cell genomes. The repertoire was sequenced with immunoSEQ multiplex PCR; TCRdb's copy has only in-frame clones and lacks some. Here the sample spans some 240,000 clones, approximately 65% being singletons. Only Caucasian adults living in Nashville, Tennessee served as donors. Trimming left V 4 bases short and J 4 bases short, with 15 bases between. Looked up from germline, CDR1 is SGHRS and CDR2 is YFSETQ. This CDR3 has 15 amino acids. Comment on this clone: Antigen unknown.

The TCR comes from a young man in good health. The chain uses TRBV5-1 and TRBJ2-1; tentatively, D is TRBD2 (6 bases). The source material was memory CD4+ T cells sorted from blood. Noted subset: CD45RA-negative fraction. CDR3 sequence (DNA): TGCGCCAGCAGCGTCCGGGAGAAGGGGTACAATGAGCAGTTCTTC. Encoded protein: CASSVREKGYNEQFF.